The T cell receptor beta chain described here comes from a study of CD8 T cells in Susac syndrome. Delineation of memory subsets for TEMRA sorting relied upon CD27 and CD45RA staining. CD8+ and CD4+ T cells taken from blood had their TCR beta sequenced. CDR3 size: 11 residues. In germline, CDR1 is SGHAT, CDR2 FQNNGV. V lost 3 bases, J lost 7 bases, and 4 bases lay in between. The study's findings and limits: Maximal CD8+ clonal expansion in Susac was observed within TEMRA cells and among active patients.

RNA was extracted with the RNeasy kit, and a quantity of about 0.45 to 1 ug was reverse transcribed using random hexamers. An immunoSEQ multiplex PCR amplified TCR beta CDR3 over 54 Vbeta and 13 Jbeta. TCRdb ran MiXCR on the immunoSEQ multiplex PCR reads and lists one entry per CDR3 protein. The data contain more than 2,000 distinct CDR3 sequences, about 69% of them singletons. Comment on this clonotype: Its antigen is as yet unknown.

This TCR was recovered from a human donor with Susac syndrome. Material for sequencing was CD8+ TEMRA cells from PBMCs. The subset denotes: FACS-sorted terminally differentiated effector memory CD8+ T cells re-expressing CD45RA (CD8+ TEMRA). V is TRBV11-2 and J is TRBJ2-1; D unclear. The CDR3 DNA is TGTGCCAGCAGCTTGGGAAATGAGCAGTTCTTC. The encoded protein is CASSLGNEQFF.